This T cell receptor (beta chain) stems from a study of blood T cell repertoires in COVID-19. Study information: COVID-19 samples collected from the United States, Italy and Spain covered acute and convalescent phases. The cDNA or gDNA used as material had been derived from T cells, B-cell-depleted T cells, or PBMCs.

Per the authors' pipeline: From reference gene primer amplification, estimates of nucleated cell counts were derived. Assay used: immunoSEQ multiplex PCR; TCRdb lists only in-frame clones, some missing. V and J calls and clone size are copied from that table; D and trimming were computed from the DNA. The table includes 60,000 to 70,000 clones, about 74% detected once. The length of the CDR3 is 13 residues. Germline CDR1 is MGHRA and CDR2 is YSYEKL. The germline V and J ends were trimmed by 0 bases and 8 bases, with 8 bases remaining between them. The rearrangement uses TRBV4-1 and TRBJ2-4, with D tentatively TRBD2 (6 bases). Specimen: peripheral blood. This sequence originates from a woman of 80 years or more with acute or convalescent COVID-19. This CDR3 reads CASSQDGGYIQYF. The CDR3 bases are TGCGCCAGCAGCCAAGATGGGGGGTACATTCAGTACTTC.